The source of this TCR beta chain is a study of T cell responses to AZD1222 COVID-19 vaccine. The assay was immunoSEQ multiplex PCR, and TCRdb's table has in-frame clones only and misses some. This table holds 150,000 to 200,000 clones, around 92% found once. This CDR3 contains 15 residues. The V gene's germline CDR1 is SGDLS and CDR2 YYNGEE. The ends were cut back, 0 bases at V and 3 bases at J, with 12 bases in the middle. The V call is TRBV9, the J call TRBJ2-5; D is uncertain. This receptor was identified in an adult in good health. The sequencing here drew on peripheral blood, taken on day 0 of AZD1222 vaccination. The CDR3 sequence is CASSVDAKQKETQYF. In nucleotides, the CDR3 is TGTGCCAGCAGCGTAGATGCTAAACAAAAAGAGACCCAGTACTTC.